Given below is one T cell receptor beta chain in context. With V trimmed by 0 bases and J by 8 bases, 0 bases remained unmatched. This CDR3 is 12 amino acids long. CDR1 is MNHEY and CDR2 is SVGAGI in the germline V gene. Sequenced by immunoSEQ multiplex PCR; TCRdb stores in-frame clones only, minus some. The sample carries around 96,000 clones, approximately 93% recorded once. This sample stems from a study of T cell changes during pregnancy in multiple sclerosis. This specimen was peripheral blood, taken after pregnancy. The chain recombines TRBV6-5 with TRBJ1-1, with 7 positions matching TRBD1. The source is a female donor in good health, enrolled as a control in a pregnancy study. CDR3 sequence (DNA): TGTGCCAGCAGTTACTCGACAGGGGAAGCTTTCTTT. This sequence encodes CASSYSTGEAFF.